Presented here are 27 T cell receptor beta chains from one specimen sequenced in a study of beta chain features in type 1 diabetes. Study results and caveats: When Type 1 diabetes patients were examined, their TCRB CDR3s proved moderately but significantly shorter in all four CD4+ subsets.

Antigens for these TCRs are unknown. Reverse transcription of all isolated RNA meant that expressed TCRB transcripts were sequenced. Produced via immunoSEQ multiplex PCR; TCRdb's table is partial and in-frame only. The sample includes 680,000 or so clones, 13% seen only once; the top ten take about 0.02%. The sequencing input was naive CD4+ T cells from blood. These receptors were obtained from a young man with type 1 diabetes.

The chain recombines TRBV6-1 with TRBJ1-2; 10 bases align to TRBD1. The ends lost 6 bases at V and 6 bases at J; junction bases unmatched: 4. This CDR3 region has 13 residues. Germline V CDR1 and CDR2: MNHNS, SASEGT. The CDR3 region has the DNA TGTGCCAGCAGCCCGGGGACAGGGGATGGCTACACCTTC. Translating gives CASSPGTGDGYTF.

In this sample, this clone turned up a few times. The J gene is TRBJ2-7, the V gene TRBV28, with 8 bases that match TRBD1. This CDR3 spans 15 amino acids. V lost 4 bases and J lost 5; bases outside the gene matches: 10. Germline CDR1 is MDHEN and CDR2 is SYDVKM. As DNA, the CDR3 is TGTGCCAGCAGTTCGGCAGACGACAGGGGTAACGAGCAGTACTTC. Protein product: CASSSADDRGNEQYF.

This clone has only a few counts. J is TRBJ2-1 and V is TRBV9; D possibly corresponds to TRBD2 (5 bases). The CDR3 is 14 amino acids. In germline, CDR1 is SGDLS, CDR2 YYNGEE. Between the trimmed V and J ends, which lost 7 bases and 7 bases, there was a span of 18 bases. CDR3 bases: TGTGCCAGCCGTATTACCGGACCGGGGAATGAGCAGTTCTTC. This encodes CASRITGPGNEQFF.

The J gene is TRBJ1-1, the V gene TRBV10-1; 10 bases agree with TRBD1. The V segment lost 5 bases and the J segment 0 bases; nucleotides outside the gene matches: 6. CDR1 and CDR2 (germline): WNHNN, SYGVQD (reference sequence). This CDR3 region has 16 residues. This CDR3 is CASSRDRGPMNTEAFF. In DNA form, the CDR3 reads TGCGCCAGCAGTAGGGACAGGGGACCCATGAACACTGAAGCTTTCTTT.

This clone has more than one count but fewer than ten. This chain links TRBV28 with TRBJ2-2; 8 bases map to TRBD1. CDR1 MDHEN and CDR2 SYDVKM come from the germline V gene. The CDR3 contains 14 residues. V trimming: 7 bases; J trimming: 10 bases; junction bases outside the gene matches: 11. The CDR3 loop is CASTLGQGLTELFF. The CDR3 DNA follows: TGTGCCAGCACCCTCGGACAGGGCTTGACGGAGCTGTTTTTT. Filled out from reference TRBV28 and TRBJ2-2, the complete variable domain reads DVKVTQSSRYLVKRTGEKVFLECVQDMDHENMFWYRQDPGLGLRLIYFSYDVKMKEKGDIPEGYSVSREKKERFSLILESASTNQTSMYLCASTLGQGLTELFFGEGSRLTVL.

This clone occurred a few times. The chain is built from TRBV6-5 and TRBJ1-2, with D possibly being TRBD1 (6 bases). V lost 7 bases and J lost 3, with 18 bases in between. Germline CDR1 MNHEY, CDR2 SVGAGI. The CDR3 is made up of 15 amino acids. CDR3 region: CASIPWQGNDYGYTF. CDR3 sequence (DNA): TGTGCCAGCATCCCCTGGCAGGGGAACGACTATGGCTACACCTTC.

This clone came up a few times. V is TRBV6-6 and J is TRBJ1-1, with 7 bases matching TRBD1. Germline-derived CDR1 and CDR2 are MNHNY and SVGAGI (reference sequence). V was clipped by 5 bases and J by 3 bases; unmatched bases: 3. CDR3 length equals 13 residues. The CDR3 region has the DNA TGTGCCAGCAGTGACGGGACAGACACTGAAGCTTTCTTT. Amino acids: CASSDGTDTEAFF.

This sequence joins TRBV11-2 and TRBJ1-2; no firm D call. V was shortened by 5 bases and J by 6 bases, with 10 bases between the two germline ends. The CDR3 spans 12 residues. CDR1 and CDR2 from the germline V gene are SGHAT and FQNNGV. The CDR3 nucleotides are TGTGCCAGCAGCGCGGGAGGGAATGGCTACACCTTC. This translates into CASSAGGNGYTF.

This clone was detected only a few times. The CDR3 reads CASSPVAGGTNEQFF. The CDR3 region has the DNA TGTGCCAGCAGCCCAGTAGCGGGGGGGACCAATGAGCAGTTCTTC. The rearrangement links TRBV7-9 to TRBJ2-1; TRBD2 aligns across 11 bases. There are 15 residues in the CDR3. The ends lost 5 bases at V and 6 bases at J; junction bases unmatched: 6. Germline V lookup: CDR1 SEHNR, CDR2 FQNEAQ (reference sequence).

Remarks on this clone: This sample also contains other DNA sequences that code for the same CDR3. CDR3 sequence reads: CASSPGTYNEQFF. Written as DNA, the CDR3 is TGTGCCAGCAGCCCAGGGACTTACAATGAGCAGTTCTTC. This chain connects TRBV6-6 to TRBJ2-1, with D maybe TRBD2 (6 bases). Germline V gives CDR1 MNHNY, CDR2 SVGAGI (reference sequence). V was clipped by 6 bases and J by 4 bases, with 10 bases between them. This CDR3 has 13 amino acids.

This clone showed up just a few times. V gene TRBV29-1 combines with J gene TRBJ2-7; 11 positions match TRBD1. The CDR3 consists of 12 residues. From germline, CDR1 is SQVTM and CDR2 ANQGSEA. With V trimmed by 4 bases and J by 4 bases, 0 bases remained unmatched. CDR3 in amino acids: CSVGDRGYEQYF. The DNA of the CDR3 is TGCAGCGTTGGGGACAGGGGGTACGAGCAGTACTTC.

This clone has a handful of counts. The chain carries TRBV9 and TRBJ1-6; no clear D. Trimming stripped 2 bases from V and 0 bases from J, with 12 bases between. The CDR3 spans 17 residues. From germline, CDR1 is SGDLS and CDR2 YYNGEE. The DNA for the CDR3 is TGTGCCAGCAGCGTGCTGGGATCAAGCTCCTATAATTCACCCCTCCACTTT. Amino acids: CASSVLGSSSYNSPLHF.

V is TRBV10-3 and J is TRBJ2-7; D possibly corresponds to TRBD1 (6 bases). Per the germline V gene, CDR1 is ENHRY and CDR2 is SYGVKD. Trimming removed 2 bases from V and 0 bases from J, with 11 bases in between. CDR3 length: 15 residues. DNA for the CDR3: TGTGCCATCAGTGAGGACGGACAGACCTCCTACGAGCAGTACTTC. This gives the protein CAISEDGQTSYEQYF.

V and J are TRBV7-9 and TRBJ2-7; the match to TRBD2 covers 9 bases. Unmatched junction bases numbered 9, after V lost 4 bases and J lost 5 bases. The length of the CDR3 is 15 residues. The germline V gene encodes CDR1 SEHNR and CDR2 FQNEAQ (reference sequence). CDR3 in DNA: TGTGCCAGCAGCTCGGCCCCCCGGACTAGCGACGAGCAGTACTTC. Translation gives CASSSAPRTSDEQYF.

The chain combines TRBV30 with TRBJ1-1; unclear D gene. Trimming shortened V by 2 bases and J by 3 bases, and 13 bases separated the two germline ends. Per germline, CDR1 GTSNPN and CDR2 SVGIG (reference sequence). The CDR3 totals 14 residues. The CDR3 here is CAWSIEGGYTEAFF. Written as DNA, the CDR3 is TGTGCCTGGAGTATTGAGGGAGGCTACACTGAAGCTTTCTTT.

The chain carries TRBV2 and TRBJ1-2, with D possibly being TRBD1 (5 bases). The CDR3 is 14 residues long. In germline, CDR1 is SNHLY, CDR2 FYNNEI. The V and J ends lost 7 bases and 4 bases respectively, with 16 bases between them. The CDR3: CASIMGDGIYGYTF. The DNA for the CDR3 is TGTGCCAGCATCATGGGGGACGGAATCTATGGCTACACCTTC.

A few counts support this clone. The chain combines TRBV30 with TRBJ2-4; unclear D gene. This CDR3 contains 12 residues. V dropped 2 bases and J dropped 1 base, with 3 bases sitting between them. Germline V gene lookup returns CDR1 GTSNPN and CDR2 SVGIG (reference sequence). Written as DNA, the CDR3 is TGTGCCTGGAGTATGGCCAAAAACATTCAGTACTTC. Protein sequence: CAWSMAKNIQYF.

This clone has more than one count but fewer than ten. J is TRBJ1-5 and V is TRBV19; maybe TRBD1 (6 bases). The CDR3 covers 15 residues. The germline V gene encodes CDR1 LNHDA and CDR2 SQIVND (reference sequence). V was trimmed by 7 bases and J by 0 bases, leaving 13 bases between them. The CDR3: CASTLDRISNQPQHF. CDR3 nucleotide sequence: TGTGCCAGTACCCTCGACAGGATTAGCAATCAGCCCCAGCATTTT. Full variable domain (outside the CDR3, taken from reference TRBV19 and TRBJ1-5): DGGITQSPKYLFRKEGQNVTLSCEQNLNHDAMYWYRQDPGQGLRLIYYSQIVNDFQKGDIAEGYSVSREKKESFPLTVTSAQKNPTAFYLCASTLDRISNQPQHFGDGTRLSIL.

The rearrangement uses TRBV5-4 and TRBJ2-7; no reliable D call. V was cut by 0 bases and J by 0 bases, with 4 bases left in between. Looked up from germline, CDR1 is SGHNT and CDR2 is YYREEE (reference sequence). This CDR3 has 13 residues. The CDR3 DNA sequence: TGTGCCAGCAGCTTGGACTTCTCCTACGAGCAGTACTTC. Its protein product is CASSLDFSYEQYF.

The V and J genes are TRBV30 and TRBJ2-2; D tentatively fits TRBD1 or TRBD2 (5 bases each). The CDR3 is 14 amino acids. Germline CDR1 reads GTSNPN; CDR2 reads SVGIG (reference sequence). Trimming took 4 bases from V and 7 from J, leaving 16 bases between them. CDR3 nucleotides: TGTGCCTGGAACGTAAAGTGGGGGAACGGGGAGCTGTTTTTT. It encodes CAWNVKWGNGELFF.

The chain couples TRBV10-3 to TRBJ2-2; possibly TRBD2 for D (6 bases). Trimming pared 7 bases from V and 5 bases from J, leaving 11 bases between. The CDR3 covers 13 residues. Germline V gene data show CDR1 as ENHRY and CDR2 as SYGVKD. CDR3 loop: CAITGDITGELFF. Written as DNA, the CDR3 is TGTGCCATCACGGGAGATATAACCGGGGAGCTGTTTTTT.

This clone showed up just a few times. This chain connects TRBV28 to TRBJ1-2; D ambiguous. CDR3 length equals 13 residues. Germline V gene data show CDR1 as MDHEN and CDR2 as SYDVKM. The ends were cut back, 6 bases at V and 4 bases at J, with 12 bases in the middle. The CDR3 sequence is CASSIPQGYGYTF. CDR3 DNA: TGTGCCAGCAGCATCCCACAAGGCTATGGCTACACCTTC.

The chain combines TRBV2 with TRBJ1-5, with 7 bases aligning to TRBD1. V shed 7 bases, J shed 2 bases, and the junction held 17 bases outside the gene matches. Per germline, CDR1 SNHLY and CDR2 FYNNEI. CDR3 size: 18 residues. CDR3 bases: TGTGCCAGCAACGACCGGGACAGAATCATGTTCGGCAATCAGCCCCAGCATTTT. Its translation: CASNDRDRIMFGNQPQHF.

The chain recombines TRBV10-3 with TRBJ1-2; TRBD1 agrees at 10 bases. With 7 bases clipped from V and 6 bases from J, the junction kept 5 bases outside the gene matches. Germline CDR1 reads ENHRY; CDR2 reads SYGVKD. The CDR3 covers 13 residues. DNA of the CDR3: TGTGCCATCACTTCTGGGACAGGGGATGGCTACACCTTC. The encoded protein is CAITSGTGDGYTF.

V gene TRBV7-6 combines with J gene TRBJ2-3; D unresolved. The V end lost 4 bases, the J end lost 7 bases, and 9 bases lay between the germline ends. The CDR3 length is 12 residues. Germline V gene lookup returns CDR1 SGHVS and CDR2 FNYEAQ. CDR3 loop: CASSSSPNTQYF. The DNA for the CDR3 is TGTGCCAGCAGCTCGTCACCCAATACGCAGTATTTT. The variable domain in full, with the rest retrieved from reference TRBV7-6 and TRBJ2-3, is GAGVSQSPRYKVTKRGQDVALRCDPISGHVSLYWYRQALGQGPEFLTYFNYEAQQDKSGLPNDRFSAERPEGSISTLTIQRTEQRDSAMYRCASSSSPNTQYFGPGTRLTVL.

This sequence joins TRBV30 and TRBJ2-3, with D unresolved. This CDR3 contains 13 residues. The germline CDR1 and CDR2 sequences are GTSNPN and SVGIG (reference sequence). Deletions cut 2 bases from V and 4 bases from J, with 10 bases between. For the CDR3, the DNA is TGTGCCTGGAGTAAAGGTAACCCAGATACGCAGTATTTT. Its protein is CAWSKGNPDTQYF.

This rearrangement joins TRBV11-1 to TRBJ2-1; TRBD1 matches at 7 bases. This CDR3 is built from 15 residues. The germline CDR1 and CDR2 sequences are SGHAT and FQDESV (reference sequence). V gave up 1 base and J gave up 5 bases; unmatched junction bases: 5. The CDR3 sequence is CASSLGQGINNEQFF. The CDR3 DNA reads TGTGCCAGCAGCTTAGGACAGGGCATCAACAATGAGCAGTTCTTC. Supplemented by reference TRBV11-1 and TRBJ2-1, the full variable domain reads EAEVAQSPRYKITEKSQAVAFWCDPISGHATLYWYRQILGQGPELLVQFQDESVVDDSQLPKDRFSAERLKGVDSTLKIQPAELGDSAMYLCASSLGQGINNEQFFGPGTRLTVL.